The rows below give T cell receptor beta chains drawn from one sample of a study of cytotoxic CD8 clonotypes in ibrutinib-treated CLL. The method was immunoSEQ multiplex PCR; TCRdb's version includes in-frame clones alone and lacks a portion of them. In the table there are approximately 70,000 clones, about 84% of which are singletons. The source was PBMCs, collected at disease progression, from a patient treated with ibrutinib. The receptors were sampled from a human donor with chronic lymphocytic leukemia. The conserved cysteine and the conserved F or W are not part of the CDR3 here.

>TRBJ1-1|TRBV27
ASSSTPLATEAF
>TRBJ2-5|TRBV29-1
SAAPRGTQY
>TRBJ2-3|TRBV6-5
ASRRGSTDTQY
>TRBJ1-5|TRBV2
ASSDWGQSNQPQH
>TRBJ1-5|TRBV27
ASSLPRTGSGQH
>TRBJ2-3|TRBV11-2
ASSLPSGGRFTDTQY
>TRBJ2-1|TRBV5-1
ASSLAQNNEQF
>TRBJ2-3|TRBV9
ASSVTSGSLWSGTQY
>TRBJ1-4|TRBV9
ASSVGQFNEKLF
>TRBJ1-2|TRBV2
ASSEDYLAGRGYT
>TRBJ2-2|TRBV28
ASSRSGGAYTGELF
>TRBJ1-2|TRBV6-5
ASSFQWGGGYT
>TRBJ1-5|TRBV30
AWSLDANQPQH
>TRBJ1-4|TRBV27
ASRINGGTNEKLF
>TRBJ2-1|TRBV29-1
SVGYEQF